This record looks at one T cell receptor beta chain sequence and its context. The data derive from a study of blood T cell repertoires in COVID-19. In germline, CDR1 is SGHTA, CDR2 FQGTGA. V lost 1 base to trimming and J lost 3 bases; unmatched junction nucleotides: 4. This CDR3 has 15 amino acids. Enrollees, about 18 to 90 years old, lived in 24 US areas. The table came from immunoSEQ multiplex PCR; TCRdb's copy has only in-frame clones and leaves some out. This table holds 150,000 or so clones, around 82% found once. The receptor's source is a woman aged 50 to 65 in a cohort exposed to, infected with or recovered from COVID-19 (not recorded which). The genes are TRBV7-3 and TRBJ2-3; 7 bases agree with TRBD2. The sequencing sample was made of PBMCs or T cells enriched from blood (not recorded which). The CDR3 nucleotides are TGTGCCAGCAGCTTAAATCTGGGGGGGACAGATACGCAGTATTTT. This gives the protein CASSLNLGGTDTQYF. Together with reference TRBV7-3 and TRBJ2-3, the CDR3 gives the full variable domain: GAGVSQTPSNKVTEKGKYVELRCDPISGHTALYWYRQSLGQGPEFLIYFQGTGAADDSGLPNDRFFAVRPEGSVSTLKIQRTERGDSAVYLCASSLNLGGTDTQYFGPGTRLTVL.